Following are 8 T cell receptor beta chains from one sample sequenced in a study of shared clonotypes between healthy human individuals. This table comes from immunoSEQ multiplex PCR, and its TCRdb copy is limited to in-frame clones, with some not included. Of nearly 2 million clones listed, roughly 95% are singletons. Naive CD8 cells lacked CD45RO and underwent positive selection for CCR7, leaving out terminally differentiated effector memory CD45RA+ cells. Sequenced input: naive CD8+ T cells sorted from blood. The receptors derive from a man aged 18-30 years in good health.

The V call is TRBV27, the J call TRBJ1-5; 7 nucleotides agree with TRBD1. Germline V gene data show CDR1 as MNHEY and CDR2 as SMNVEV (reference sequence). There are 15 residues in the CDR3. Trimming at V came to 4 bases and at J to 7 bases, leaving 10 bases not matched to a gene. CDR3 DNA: TGTGCCAGCAGTTCCGACAGGGTTGGAAGGCAGCCCCAGCATTTT. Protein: CASSSDRVGRQPQHF.

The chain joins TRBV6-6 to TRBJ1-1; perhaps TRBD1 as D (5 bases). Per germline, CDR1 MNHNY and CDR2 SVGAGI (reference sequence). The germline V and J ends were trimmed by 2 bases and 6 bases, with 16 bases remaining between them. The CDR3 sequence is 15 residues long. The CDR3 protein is CASSYRTPGSPEAFF. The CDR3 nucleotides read TGTGCCAGCAGTTACAGGACACCGGGAAGCCCTGAAGCTTTCTTT.

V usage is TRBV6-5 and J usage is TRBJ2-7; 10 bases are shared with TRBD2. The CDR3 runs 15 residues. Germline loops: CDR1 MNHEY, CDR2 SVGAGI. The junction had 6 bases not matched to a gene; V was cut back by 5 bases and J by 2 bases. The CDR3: CASSVLAGVTYEQYF. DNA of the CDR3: TGTGCCAGCAGTGTCCTAGCGGGAGTTACCTACGAGCAGTACTTC.

CDR3 residues: CASIRGGMTTGELFF. The CDR3, as DNA: TGTGCCAGCATCCGCGGCGGGATGACCACCGGGGAGCTGTTTTTT. This chain links TRBV11-2 with TRBJ2-2, with a weak D call TRBD2 (6 bases). The CDR3 loop spans 15 amino acids. Germline V CDR1 and CDR2: SGHAT, FQNNGV. V lost 7 bases and J 4 bases, leaving 16 bases between the germline ends. The full variable domain, with the rest looked up from reference TRBV11-2 and TRBJ2-2, is EAGVAQSPRYKIIEKRQSVAFWCNPISGHATLYWYQQILGQGPKLLIQFQNNGVVDDSQLPKDRFSAERLKGVDSTLKIQPAKLEDSAVYLCASIRGGMTTGELFFGEGSRLTVL.

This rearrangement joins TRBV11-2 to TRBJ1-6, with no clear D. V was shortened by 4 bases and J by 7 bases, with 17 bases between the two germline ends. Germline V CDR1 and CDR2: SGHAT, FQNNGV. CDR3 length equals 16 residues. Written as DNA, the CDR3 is TGTGCCAGCAGCTACTCGCATGAGTCTCTCAATTCACCCCTCCACTTT. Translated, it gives CASSYSHESLNSPLHF.

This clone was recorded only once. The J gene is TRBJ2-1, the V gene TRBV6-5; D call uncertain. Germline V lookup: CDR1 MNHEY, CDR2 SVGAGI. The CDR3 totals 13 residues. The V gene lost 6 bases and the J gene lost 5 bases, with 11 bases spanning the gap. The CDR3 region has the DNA TGTGCCAGCAGCCCGACGGTGCACAATGAGCAGTTCTTC. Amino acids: CASSPTVHNEQFF.

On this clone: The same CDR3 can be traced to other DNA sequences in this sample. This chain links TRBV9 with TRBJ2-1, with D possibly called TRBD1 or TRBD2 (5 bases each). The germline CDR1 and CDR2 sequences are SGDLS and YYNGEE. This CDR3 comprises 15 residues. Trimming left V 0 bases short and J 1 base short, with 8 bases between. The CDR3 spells CASSVVGESYNEQFF. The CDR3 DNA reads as TGTGCCAGCAGCGTAGTGGGGGAGTCCTACAATGAGCAGTTCTTC.

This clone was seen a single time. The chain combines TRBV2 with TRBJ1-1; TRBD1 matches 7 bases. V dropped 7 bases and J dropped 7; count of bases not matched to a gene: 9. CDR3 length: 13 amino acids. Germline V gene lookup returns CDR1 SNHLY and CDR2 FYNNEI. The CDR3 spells CASNPGQYSEAFF. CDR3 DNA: TGTGCCAGCAATCCGGGACAGTATAGTGAAGCTTTCTTT.